The TCR beta chain under discussion was sequenced for a study of shared clonotypes between healthy human individuals. The naive CD8 population came from CD45RO-negative cells selected for CCR7, without terminally differentiated effector memory CD45RA+ cells. Measured with immunoSEQ multiplex PCR; TCRdb has only the in-frame clones, and not every one. This sample has about 750,000 clones, with 80% to 95% found just once. General study findings and limits: Some naive CD4 clonotypes, 5% to 5.5%, turned up in common across a few donors.

Comments on this clone: Antigen: not known.

CDR3 length: 19 residues. Germline trimming cut 3 bases from V and 5 bases from J; bases unmatched to any gene: 17. In germline, CDR1 is MNHNS, CDR2 SASEGT. The rearrangement joins TRBV6-1 to TRBJ2-7, with 12 bases identical to TRBD2. Material for sequencing was naive CD8+ T cells sorted from blood. The receptor was derived from a young man in good health. The CDR3 loop is CASSDKDGETSGRLDEQYF. The CDR3 nucleotides are TGTGCCAGCAGTGATAAGGACGGTGAGACTAGCGGGAGACTGGACGAGCAGTACTTC.